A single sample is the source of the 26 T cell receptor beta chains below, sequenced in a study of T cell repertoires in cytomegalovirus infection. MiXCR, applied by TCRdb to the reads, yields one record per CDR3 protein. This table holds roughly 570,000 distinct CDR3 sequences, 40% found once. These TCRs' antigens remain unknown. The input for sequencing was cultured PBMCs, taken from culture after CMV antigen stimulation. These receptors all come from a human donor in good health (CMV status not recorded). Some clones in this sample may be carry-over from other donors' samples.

CDR3 sequence (DNA): TGTGCCAGCAGCTTAATTTCCGGGGGATCAAACTATGGCTACACCTTC. Residues: CASSLISGGSNYGYTF. The chain uses TRBV7-2 and TRBJ1-2, with a possible D match to TRBD1 (5 bases). The length of the CDR3 is 16 residues. V was trimmed by 2 bases and J by 2 bases, leaving 15 bases between them. Germline CDR1 and CDR2: SGHTA and FQGNSA.

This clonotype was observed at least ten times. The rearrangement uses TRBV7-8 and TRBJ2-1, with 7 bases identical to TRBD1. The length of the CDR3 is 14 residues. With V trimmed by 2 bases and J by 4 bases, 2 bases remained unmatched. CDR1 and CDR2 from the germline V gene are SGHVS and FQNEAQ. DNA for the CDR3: TGTGCCAGCAGCTTAAGGGACAGTTACAATGAGCAGTTCTTC. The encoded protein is CASSLRDSYNEQFF.

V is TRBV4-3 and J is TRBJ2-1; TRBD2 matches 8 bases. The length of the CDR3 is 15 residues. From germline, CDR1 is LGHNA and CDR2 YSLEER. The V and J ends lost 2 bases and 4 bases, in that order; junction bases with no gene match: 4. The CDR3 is CASSQTSGRYNEQFF. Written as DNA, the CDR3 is TGCGCCAGCAGCCAAACTAGCGGCCGGTACAATGAGCAGTTCTTC.

The CDR3 loop is CASTGGAYEQYF. CDR3 DNA: TGTGCCAGCACGGGCGGGGCCTACGAGCAGTACTTC. The chain joins TRBV6-6 to TRBJ2-7, with D perhaps TRBD2 (6 bases). The CDR3 consists of 12 residues. The V and J ends lost 7 bases and 2 bases respectively, with 9 bases between them. Germline-derived CDR1 and CDR2 are MNHNY and SVGAGI (reference sequence).

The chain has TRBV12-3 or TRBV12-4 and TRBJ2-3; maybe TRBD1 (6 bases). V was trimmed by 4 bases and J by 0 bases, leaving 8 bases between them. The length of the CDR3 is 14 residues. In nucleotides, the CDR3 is TGTGCCAGCAGTTGGCAGGGGAGCACAGATACGCAGTATTTT. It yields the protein CASSWQGSTDTQYF.

This CDR3 is CASSPFNGGAANEQFF. DNA for the CDR3: TGCGCCAGCAGCCCATTCAACGGGGGGGCGGCCAATGAGCAGTTCTTC. V is TRBV4-1 and J is TRBJ2-1; 8 bases fit TRBD2. This CDR3 spans 16 amino acids. Germline CDR1 is MGHRA and CDR2 is YSYEKL. The J segment lost 6 bases and the V segment lost 4 bases, leaving 11 bases of the junction unmatched.

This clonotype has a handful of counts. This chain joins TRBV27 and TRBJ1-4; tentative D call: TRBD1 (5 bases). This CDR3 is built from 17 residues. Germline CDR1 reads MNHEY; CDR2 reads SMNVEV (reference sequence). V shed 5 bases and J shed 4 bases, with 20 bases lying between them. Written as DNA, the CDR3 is TGTGCCAGCAGTCCGACCCCCGGGACGCGATATAATGAAAAACTGTTTTTT. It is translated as CASSPTPGTRYNEKLFF.

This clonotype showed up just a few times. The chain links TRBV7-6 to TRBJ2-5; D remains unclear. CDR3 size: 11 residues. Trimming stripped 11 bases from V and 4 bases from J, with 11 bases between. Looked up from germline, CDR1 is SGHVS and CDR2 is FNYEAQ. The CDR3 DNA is TGTGCCGATTTAACCAGAGAGACCCAGTACTTC. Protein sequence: CADLTRETQYF.

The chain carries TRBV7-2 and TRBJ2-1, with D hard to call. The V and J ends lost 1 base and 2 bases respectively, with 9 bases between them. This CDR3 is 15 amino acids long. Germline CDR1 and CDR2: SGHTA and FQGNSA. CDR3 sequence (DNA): TGTGCCAGCAGCTTAGGCGATGGCCCCTACAATGAGCAGTTCTTC. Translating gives CASSLGDGPYNEQFF.

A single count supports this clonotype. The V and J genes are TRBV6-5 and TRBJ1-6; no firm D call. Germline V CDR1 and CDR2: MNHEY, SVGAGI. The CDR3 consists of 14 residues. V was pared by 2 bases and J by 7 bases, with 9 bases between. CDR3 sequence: CASSYGRENSPLHF. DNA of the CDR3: TGTGCCAGCAGTTACGGACGAGAGAATTCACCCCTCCACTTT.

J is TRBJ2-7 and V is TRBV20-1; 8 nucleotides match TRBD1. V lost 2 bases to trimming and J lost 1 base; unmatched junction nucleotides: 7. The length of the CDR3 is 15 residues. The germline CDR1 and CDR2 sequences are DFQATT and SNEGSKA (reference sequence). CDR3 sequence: CSARRGQGASYEQYF. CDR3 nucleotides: TGCAGTGCTAGACGAGGACAGGGTGCTTCCTACGAGCAGTACTTC.

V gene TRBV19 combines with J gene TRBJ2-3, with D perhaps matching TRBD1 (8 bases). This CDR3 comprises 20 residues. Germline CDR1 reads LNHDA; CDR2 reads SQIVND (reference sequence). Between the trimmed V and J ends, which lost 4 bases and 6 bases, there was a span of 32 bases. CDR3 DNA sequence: TGTGCCAGTAGTACAACGGGGGGTCAGGGGGCCTCTCTGGGAGTGGATACGCAGTATTTT. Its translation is CASSTTGGQGASLGVDTQYF.

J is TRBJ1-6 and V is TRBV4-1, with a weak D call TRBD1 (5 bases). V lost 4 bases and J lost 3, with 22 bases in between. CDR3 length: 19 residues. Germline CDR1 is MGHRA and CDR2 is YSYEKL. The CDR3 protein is CASSPSGLNTPVYNSPLHF. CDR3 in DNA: TGCGCCAGCAGCCCCTCGGGACTAAATACCCCCGTCTATAATTCACCCCTCCACTTT.

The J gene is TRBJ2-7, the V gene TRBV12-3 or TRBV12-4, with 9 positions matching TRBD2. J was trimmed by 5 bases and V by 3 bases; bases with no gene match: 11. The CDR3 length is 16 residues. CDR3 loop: CASSLGTGSGSNEQYF. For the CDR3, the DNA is TGTGCCAGCAGTTTGGGGACTGGTAGCGGGAGTAACGAGCAGTACTTC.

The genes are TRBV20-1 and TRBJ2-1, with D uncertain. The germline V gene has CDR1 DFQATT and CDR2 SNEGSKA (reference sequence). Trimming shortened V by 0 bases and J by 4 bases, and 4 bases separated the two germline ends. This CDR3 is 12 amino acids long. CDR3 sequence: CSARDGYNEQFF. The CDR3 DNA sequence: TGCAGTGCTAGAGATGGGTACAATGAGCAGTTCTTC.

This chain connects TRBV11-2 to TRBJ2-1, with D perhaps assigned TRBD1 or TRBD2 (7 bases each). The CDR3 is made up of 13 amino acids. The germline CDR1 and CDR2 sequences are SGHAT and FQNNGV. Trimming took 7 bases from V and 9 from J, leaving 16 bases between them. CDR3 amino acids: CASNPGGGGEQFF. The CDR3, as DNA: TGTGCCAGCAACCCAGGGGGGGGGGGTGAGCAGTTCTTC.

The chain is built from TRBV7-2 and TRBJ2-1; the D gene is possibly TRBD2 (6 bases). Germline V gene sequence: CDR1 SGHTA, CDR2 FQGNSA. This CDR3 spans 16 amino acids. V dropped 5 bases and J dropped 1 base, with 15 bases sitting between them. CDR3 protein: CASSLPGRESYNEQFF. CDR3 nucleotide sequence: TGTGCCAGCAGCCTCCCCGGGAGAGAATCCTACAATGAGCAGTTCTTC.

The CDR3 spells CASSHSGQGNTEAFF. CDR3 sequence (DNA): TGTGCCAGCAGCCACTCGGGACAGGGAAACACTGAAGCTTTCTTT. The chain recombines TRBV3-1 with TRBJ1-1, with 9 nucleotides matching TRBD1. CDR3 length: 15 residues. CDR1 is LGHDT, CDR2 YNNKEL, per germline (reference sequence). V shed 3 bases, J shed 2 bases, and the junction held 4 bases outside the gene matches.

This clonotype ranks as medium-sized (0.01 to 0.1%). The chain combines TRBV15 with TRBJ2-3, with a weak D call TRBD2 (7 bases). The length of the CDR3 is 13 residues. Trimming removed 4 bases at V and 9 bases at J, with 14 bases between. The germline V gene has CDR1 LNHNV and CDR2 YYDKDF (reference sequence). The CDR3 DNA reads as TGTGCCACCAGCATGGGGGGGCAAATAACGCAGTATTTT. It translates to CATSMGGQITQYF.

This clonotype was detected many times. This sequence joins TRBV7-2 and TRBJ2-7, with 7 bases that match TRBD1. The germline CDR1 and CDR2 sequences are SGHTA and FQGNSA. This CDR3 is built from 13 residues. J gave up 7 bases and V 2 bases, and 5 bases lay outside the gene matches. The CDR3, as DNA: TGTGCCAGCAGCTTAAACAGGGGCTTTGAGCAGTACTTC. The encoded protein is CASSLNRGFEQYF.

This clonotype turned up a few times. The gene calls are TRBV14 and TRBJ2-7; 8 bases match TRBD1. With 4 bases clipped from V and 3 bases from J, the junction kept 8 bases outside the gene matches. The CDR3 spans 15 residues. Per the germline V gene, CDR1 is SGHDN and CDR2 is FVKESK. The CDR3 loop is CASSPWQGAFYEQYF. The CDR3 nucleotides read TGTGCCAGCAGCCCTTGGCAGGGGGCATTCTACGAGCAGTACTTC.

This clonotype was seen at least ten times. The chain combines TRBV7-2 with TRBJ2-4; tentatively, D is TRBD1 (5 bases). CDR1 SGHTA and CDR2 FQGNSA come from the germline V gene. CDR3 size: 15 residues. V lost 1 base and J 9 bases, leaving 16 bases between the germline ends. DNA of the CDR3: TGTGCCAGCAGCTTAGTTTCAGGGCCACGAAGCATTCAGTACTTC. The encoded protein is CASSLVSGPRSIQYF.

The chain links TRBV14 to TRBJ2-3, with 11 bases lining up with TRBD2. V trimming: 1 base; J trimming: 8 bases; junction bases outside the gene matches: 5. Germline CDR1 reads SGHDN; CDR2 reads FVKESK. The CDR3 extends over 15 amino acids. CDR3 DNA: TGTGCCAGCAGCCAAGCGGAACTAGCGGGAGTTACGCAGTATTTT. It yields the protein CASSQAELAGVTQYF.

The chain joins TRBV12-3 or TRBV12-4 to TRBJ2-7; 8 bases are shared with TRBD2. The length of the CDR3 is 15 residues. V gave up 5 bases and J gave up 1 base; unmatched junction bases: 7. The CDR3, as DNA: TGTGCCAGCAGTCGTGAGCGGGGGATATCCTACGAGCAGTACTTC. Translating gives CASSRERGISYEQYF.

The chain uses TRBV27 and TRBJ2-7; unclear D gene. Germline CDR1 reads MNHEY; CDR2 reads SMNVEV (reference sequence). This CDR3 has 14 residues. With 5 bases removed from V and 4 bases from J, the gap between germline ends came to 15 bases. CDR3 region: CASSARFGIYEQYF. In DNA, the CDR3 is TGTGCCAGCAGTGCCAGGTTTGGGATTTACGAGCAGTACTTC.

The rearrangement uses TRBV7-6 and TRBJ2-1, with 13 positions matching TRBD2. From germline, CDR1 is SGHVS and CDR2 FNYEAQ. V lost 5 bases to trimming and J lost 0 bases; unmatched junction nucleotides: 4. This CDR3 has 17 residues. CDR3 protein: CASSPRTSGSSYNEQFF. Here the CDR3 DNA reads TGTGCCAGCAGCCCCAGGACTAGCGGGAGCTCCTACAATGAGCAGTTCTTC.